This T cell receptor (beta chain) derives from a study of T cell responses to AZD1222 COVID-19 vaccine (TCRdb year 2021). Turning to the overall study: TCR sequencing covered 230 or so trial participants: 207 given two doses of AZD1222 and approximately 25 given two doses of MenACWY control vaccine. Trial participants were enrolled into age subgroups of 18-55, 56-69 and 70-plus years, which contained about 150, 27 and 61 TCR-sequenced participants, respectively. Summary of the overall study and its limitations: Reportedly, close to half of the unique spike-specific TCRs recognized epitopes lying outside the regions that are mutated in the B.1.351 and B.1.1.7 variants. Conclusions about previously exposed vaccinees are limited because only a handful of AZD1222 recipients were SARS-CoV-2 seropositive at baseline. CD4 TCRs associated with the vaccine covered the entire spike protein, and the dominant responses were in regions 160-218 and 743-854. After two AZD1222 doses, spike-specific TCR breadth and depth were significantly higher than at day 0 and than in MenACWY recipients. Because no day 14 peak-response samples were available, repertoires were characterized only after the peak T cell response. Most participants were white British and females outnumbered males, and the authors suggested that clonal diversity may have been underestimated. In the small 56-69-year group, the increase in depth fell short of significance, most likely because of low power.

Spanning cysteine to phenylalanine, the CDR3 consists of 15 amino acids. Only CDR3 DNA remains: 45 bases, in frame from the first base. Based on the germline V gene (reference sequence), the CDR1 and CDR2 sequences are WNHNN and SYGVQD. Germline trimming: 9 bases from V, 7 bases from J; junction bases outside gene matches: 14. Points on this clone: Its antigen remains unidentified. No much larger clone exists at a distance of one base, and base qualities are not known.

The CDR3 regions of human TCRbeta chains were analyzed by immunosequencing. On the authors' methods: Repertoire TCRs were checked for matches against a reference library of SARS-CoV-2-specific TCRs that had been generated using the MIRA antigen-specificity platform. Breadth meant the fraction of unique TCRs that were SARS-CoV-2-associated, whereas depth meant the fraction of total T cells that were SARS-CoV-2-associated. Using the MIRA data, each spike-specific TCR was mapped to the spike region that the TCR reacts to and placed in a CD4 or CD8 class. Log10-transformed breadth and depth values were compared by one-way ANOVA with Sidak's multiple comparisons tests. TCRdb's version of the immuneACCESS table is confined to in-frame rearrangements and falls short of the full clone set. An unresolved V gene accounts for under half of the shortfall where checked; the remainder is of unknown origin. Clone size and V and J calls were adopted from that table, with D and trimming inferred from the DNA. Counted in this sample were fewer than 250,000 clones; just over 90% of them appeared once. Clones ranked in the top ten supply approximately 1% of the sample.

In the paper's terms, the time point label means: baseline before first vaccination. According to the study, the label for this sample's treatment or condition signals: meningococcal conjugate vaccine given as trial control. Samples from vaccinated people were obtained from the UK trials COV001 and COV002, which included a single-blind randomized controlled phase 2/3 trial of AZD1222 (ChAdOx1 nCoV-19) in healthy adults. For TCRbeta chain sequencing, PBMC samples from trial participants were taken at day 0 and at day 28 after the second dose. The rearranged segments are TRBV10-1 and TRBJ1-5, with 8 central nucleotides matching TRBD1. This sequence originates from an adult in good health. Specimen: peripheral blood, collected on day 0 of MenACWY control vaccination. The CDR3: CASSDRVGIGQPQHF. The bases read TGCGCCAGTTCGGACAGGGTCGGTATCGGGCAGCCCCAGCATTTT.